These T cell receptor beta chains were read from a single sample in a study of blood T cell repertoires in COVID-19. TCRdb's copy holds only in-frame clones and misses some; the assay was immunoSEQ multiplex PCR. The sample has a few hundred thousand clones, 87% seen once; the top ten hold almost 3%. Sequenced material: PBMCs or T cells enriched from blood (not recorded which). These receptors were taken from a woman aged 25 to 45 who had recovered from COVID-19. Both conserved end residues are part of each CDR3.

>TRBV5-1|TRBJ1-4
CASSMTGGEEKLFF
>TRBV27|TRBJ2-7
CASTPPGQHYEQYF
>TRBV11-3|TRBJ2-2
CASSMGQGNTGELFF
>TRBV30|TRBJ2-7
CAWSKQGAYEQYF
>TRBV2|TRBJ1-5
CASRDRGNNQPQHF
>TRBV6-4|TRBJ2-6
CASSEGGGGANVLTF
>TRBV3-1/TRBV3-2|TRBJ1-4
CASSQDRANEKLFF
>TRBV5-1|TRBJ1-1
CASSFSGGQAEAFF
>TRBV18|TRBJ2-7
CASSPPSGTYEQYF
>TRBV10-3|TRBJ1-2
CAIGVTSGADGYTF
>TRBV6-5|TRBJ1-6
CASSPQGLDSPLHF
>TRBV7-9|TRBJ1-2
CASSPGQGDGYTF
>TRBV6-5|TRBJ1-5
CASSTGAVQPQHF
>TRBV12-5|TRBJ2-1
CASGPNSGEQFF
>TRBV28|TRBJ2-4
CASSSTGWENIQYF
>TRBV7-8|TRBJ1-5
CATYAPAGVQPQHF
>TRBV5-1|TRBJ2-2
CASSYYTGELFF
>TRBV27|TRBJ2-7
CASPDTLTYEQYF
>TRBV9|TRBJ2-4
CASSVLGGIQYF
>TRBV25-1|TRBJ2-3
CASSASGASTDTQYF
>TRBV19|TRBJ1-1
CASSIGGPPYTEAFF
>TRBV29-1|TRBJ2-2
CSVGGWGQGPGELFF
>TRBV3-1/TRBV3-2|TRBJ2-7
CASSPGGGRVTEQYF
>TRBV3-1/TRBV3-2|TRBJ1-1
CASSPDTEAFF
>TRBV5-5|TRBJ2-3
CASSLDPGRATDTQYF
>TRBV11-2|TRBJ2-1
CASSYRTSGSGEQFF
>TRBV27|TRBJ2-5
CASSPLGLAGGPEETQYF
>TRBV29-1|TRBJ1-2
CSVETGSGGYTF
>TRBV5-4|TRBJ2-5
CASSLLETQYF
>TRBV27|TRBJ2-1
CASSPWTVGFEQFF
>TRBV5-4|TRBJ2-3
CASSPGLAGSTDTQYF
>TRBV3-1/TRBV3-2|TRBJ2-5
CASSQETSGGETQYF
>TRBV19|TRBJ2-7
CASSVGTGTYEQYF
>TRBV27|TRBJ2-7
CASGPLAGGSYEQYF
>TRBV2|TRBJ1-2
CASRNDGRDRESNYGYTF
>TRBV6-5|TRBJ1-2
CASRFGTDYGYTF
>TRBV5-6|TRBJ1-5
CASSRTGFSNQPQHF
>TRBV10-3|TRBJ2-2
CAISETERLRGELFF
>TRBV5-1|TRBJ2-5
CASSPLDWKYQETQYF
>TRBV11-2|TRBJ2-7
CASSFGPGTGVDEQYF
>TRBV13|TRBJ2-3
CASSRVAGLSTDTQYF
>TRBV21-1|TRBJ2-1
CASAKGLAGVYNEQFF
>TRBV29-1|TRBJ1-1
CSARGQLNTEAFF
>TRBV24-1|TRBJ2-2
CATSNSGGIGELFF
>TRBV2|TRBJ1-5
CASSVRDPQSNQPQHF
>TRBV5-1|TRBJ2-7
CASSLPSGRLSSYEQYF
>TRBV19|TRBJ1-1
CASRKKPTGTMNTEAFF
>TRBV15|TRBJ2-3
CATSRSLAASTDTQYF
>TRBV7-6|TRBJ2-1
CASSLANGANEQFF
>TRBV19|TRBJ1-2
CASSMGADPYGYTF
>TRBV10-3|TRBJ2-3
CAIRGGQLTDTQYF
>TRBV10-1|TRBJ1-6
CASTGGDSVYNSPLHF
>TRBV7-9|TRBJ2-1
CASRPRGSGGNYNEQFF
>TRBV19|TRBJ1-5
CASSPWGQGRNQPQHF
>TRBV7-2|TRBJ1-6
CASSPTGGLPSSYNSPLHF
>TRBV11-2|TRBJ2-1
CASSNLAGVYNEQFF
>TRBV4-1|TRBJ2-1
CASSPGLAGIDEQFF